These 13 T cell receptor beta chains share one sample of origin, sequenced in a study of early T cells in non-severe SARS-CoV-2 infection. Using its own MiXCR run on the 5' RACE reads, TCRdb lists one record per CDR3 protein. The sample has approximately 58,000 distinct CDR3 sequences, more than 9% seen once. Specimen: whole blood. The receptors were sampled from an adult who was a healthcare worker with PCR-confirmed SARS-CoV-2 infection or an uninfected control (not recorded which).

The V call is TRBV10-3, the J call TRBJ2-1; 10 nucleotides align to TRBD1. Per the germline V gene, CDR1 is ENHRY and CDR2 is SYGVKD. The junction had 5 bases not matched to a gene; V was cut back by 6 bases and J by 6 bases. CDR3 size: 14 residues. The CDR3 DNA sequence: TGTGCCATCAGCCCCGGGACAGGGGTCAATGAGCAGTTCTTC. Protein product: CAISPGTGVNEQFF.

This clonotype was counted ten times or more. The chain employs TRBV28 and TRBJ2-1; D unclear. V shed 5 bases and J shed 4 bases, with 3 bases lying between them. Germline V CDR1 and CDR2: MDHEN, SYDVKM. The CDR3 has 11 amino acids. The CDR3 sequence is CASSPYNEQFF. In DNA, the CDR3 is TGTGCCAGCAGTCCATACAATGAGCAGTTCTTC.

In its sample, this clonotype was seen a few times. This CDR3 is CASSSSQETQYF. CDR3 nucleotide sequence: TGCGCCAGCAGCTCATCCCAAGAGACCCAGTACTTC. This chain uses TRBV5-1 with TRBJ2-5, with no clear D. Germline assignment: CDR1 SGHRS and CDR2 YFSETQ. V gave up 3 bases and J gave up 1 base, with 4 bases separating them. The CDR3 extends over 12 amino acids.

This clonotype was counted at least ten times. The chain links TRBV20-1 to TRBJ1-1, with 7 bases matching TRBD1. The CDR3 totals 14 residues. Germline assignment: CDR1 DFQATT and CDR2 SNEGSKA (reference sequence). V lost 6 bases and J lost 1; bases outside the gene matches: 8. CDR3 loop: CSALSRTGNTEAFF. CDR3 DNA: TGCAGTGCCTTATCCAGGACAGGGAACACTGAAGCTTTCTTT.

This clonotype was picked up many times. The DNA of the CDR3 is TGTGCCAGCAGCTTAGACCGGGGGGCAGATACGCAGTATTTT. Translated: CASSLDRGADTQYF. The gene calls are TRBV7-3 and TRBJ2-3, with 7 bases identical to TRBD2. Unmatched junction bases numbered 3, after V lost 2 bases and J lost 4 bases. CDR3 length equals 14 residues. From germline, CDR1 is SGHTA and CDR2 FQGTGA.

This clonotype was observed a few times. The chain employs TRBV2 and TRBJ2-2; a weak D match, TRBD1 (5 bases). The germline V gene encodes CDR1 SNHLY and CDR2 FYNNEI. Trimming removed 3 bases at V and 2 bases at J, with 10 bases between. The CDR3 has 15 residues. CDR3 in DNA: TGTGCCAGCAGTGAGCGCAGGGTCAACACCGGGGAGCTGTTTTTT. Translating gives CASSERRVNTGELFF.

The chain combines TRBV5-1 with TRBJ1-1, with D unresolved. There are 13 residues in the CDR3. Germline V gives CDR1 SGHRS, CDR2 YFSETQ. The V gene lost 3 bases and the J gene lost 5 bases, with 11 bases spanning the gap. Here the CDR3 reads CASSSVRGTEAFF. In DNA, the CDR3 is TGCGCCAGCAGCTCCGTCCGGGGAACTGAAGCTTTCTTT. The full variable domain, its missing parts supplied by reference TRBV5-1 and TRBJ1-1, is KAGVTQTPRYLIKTRGQQVTLSCSPISGHRSVSWYQQTPGQGLQFLFEYFSETQRNKGNFPGRFSGRQFSNSRSEMNVSTLELGDSALYLCASSSVRGTEAFFGQGTRLTVV.

The genes are TRBV12-3 or TRBV12-4 and TRBJ1-6; D not certain. The CDR3 contains 15 residues. V lost 3 bases and J lost 4, with 10 bases in between. The CDR3 here is CASSFPGPYNSPLHF. CDR3 nucleotide sequence: TGTGCCAGCAGTTTTCCCGGGCCATATAATTCACCCCTCCACTTT.

The chain couples TRBV9 to TRBJ1-1; 8 bases map to TRBD1. V was clipped by 4 bases and J by 4 bases; unmatched bases: 9. CDR3 length: 15 amino acids. CDR1 is SGDLS, CDR2 YYNGEE, per germline. The CDR3 protein is CASSSQGQGGTEAFF. CDR3 DNA: TGTGCCAGCAGCTCGCAAGGACAGGGAGGCACTGAAGCTTTCTTT.

This clonotype was detected only a few times. V usage is TRBV29-1 and J usage is TRBJ1-1; 7 positions match TRBD1. The CDR3 sequence is 13 residues long. The trim removed 4 bases at V and 5 bases at J, leaving 7 bases unmatched. Germline V gene data show CDR1 as SQVTM and CDR2 as ANQGSEA. The CDR3: CSVGKGAGTEAFF. The CDR3 DNA reads TGCAGCGTTGGGAAGGGGGCAGGAACTGAAGCTTTCTTT.

In this sample, this clonotype turned up a few times. V gene TRBV2 combines with J gene TRBJ2-7; 9 bases match TRBD1. V was clipped by 2 bases and J by 5 bases; unmatched bases: 7. Germline V CDR1 and CDR2: SNHLY, FYNNEI. The CDR3 consists of 15 residues. CDR3 region: CASSERRTGVHEQYF. The CDR3 nucleotides are TGTGCCAGCAGTGAAAGGCGGACAGGGGTCCACGAGCAGTACTTC. The full variable domain, in which reference TRBV2 and TRBJ2-7 provide the parts outside the CDR3, is EPEVTQTPSHQVTQMGQEVILRCVPISNHLYFYWYRQILGQKVEFLVSFYNNEISEKSEIFDDQFSVERPDGSNFTLKIRSTKLEDSAMYFCASSERRTGVHEQYFGPGTRLTVT.

J is TRBJ2-5 and V is TRBV11-2; TRBD2 agrees at 13 bases. With 5 bases clipped from V and 4 bases from J, the junction kept 4 bases outside the gene matches. In germline, CDR1 is SGHAT, CDR2 FQNNGV. The CDR3 has 15 residues. CDR3 region: CASSPRLAGGETQYF. The CDR3 DNA follows: TGTGCCAGCAGCCCGAGACTAGCGGGGGGAGAGACCCAGTACTTC. Full variable domain (outside the CDR3, taken from reference TRBV11-2 and TRBJ2-5): EAGVAQSPRYKIIEKRQSVAFWCNPISGHATLYWYQQILGQGPKLLIQFQNNGVVDDSQLPKDRFSAERLKGVDSTLKIQPAKLEDSAVYLCASSPRLAGGETQYFGPGTRLLVL.

In this sample, this clonotype turned up many times. The chain couples TRBV10-3 to TRBJ1-2, with TRBD1 matching over 12 bases. V shed 6 bases and J 6 bases; nucleotides not matched to a gene: 8. Germline CDR1 is ENHRY and CDR2 is SYGVKD. The CDR3 runs 15 residues. The CDR3 here is CAISGDRGLTNGYTF. DNA for the CDR3: TGTGCCATCAGCGGGGACAGGGGGCTCACCAATGGCTACACCTTC.